This TCR beta chain was sequenced in a study of blood T cell repertoires in COVID-19. Study at large: Sites across the United States, Italy and Spain contributed samples from acute and convalescent COVID-19. T cells, B-cell-depleted T cells, or PBMCs supplied cDNA or gDNA.

Germline loops: CDR1 LNHDA, CDR2 SQIVND (reference sequence). J lost 0 bases, V lost 5 bases, and 7 bases had no gene match. CDR3 length equals 16 residues. Per the original data handling: Amplified reference gene primers provided the basis for estimating nucleated cell counts. TCRdb's copy holds only in-frame clones and misses some; the assay was immunoSEQ multiplex PCR. The V and J calls and clone size were taken over from that table, and D and trimming were inferred from the DNA. The sample carries some 150,000 clones, 75% to 90% recorded once. The clonotype comes from a woman over 75 with acute or convalescent COVID-19. Sequencing was carried out using peripheral blood. The chain joins TRBV19 to TRBJ2-3; TRBD1 agrees at 8 bases. CDR3 sequence: CASSVNRGTSTDTQYF. As DNA, the CDR3 is TGTGCCAGTAGTGTCAACAGGGGGACAAGCACAGATACGCAGTATTTT.